These 29 T cell receptor beta chains were all obtained from the same sample, sequenced in a study of CD4 T cells in relation to SARS-CoV-2 and coronaviruses. Before the COVID-19 pandemic, during about 2010-2018, CD4+ T cells were taken from unexposed donors. The cells were cultured for under 13 days before CD4+ T cells were isolated. What these receptors recognize is not known. Only in-frame clones appear in the TCRdb table, and some are missing; sequencing was by immunoSEQ multiplex PCR. This table has around 26,000 clones, 74% appearing once. The sample consisted of CD4+ T cells from PBMCs, cultured in vitro. These receptors were taken from a human donor in good health.

Here the CDR3 DNA reads TGTGCCAGCAGCCCCCTCGGGCTAGCGGGTAAAGGCTACAATGAGCAGTTCTTC. Amino acid sequence: CASSPLGLAGKGYNEQFF. The chain is built from TRBV7-8 and TRBJ2-1; 8 bases match TRBD2. V was pared by 5 bases and J by 3 bases, with 15 bases of the junction left unmatched. CDR1 and CDR2 from the germline V gene are SGHVS and FQNEAQ. CDR3 length: 18 amino acids.

This clone has just a few counts. This chain uses TRBV7-3 with TRBJ2-4; D may be TRBD1 or TRBD2 (5 bases each). Germline CDR1 reads SGHTA; CDR2 reads FQGTGA. This CDR3 spans 15 amino acids. Trimming cost V 2 bases and J 8 bases, with 16 bases left between them. CDR3 nucleotide sequence: TGTGCCAGCAGCTTAGACAGCTTCCCCGGGGACATTCAGTACTTC. Residues: CASSLDSFPGDIQYF. The variable domain in full, with the rest retrieved from reference TRBV7-3 and TRBJ2-4, is GAGVSQTPSNKVTEKGKYVELRCDPISGHTALYWYRQSLGQGPEFLIYFQGTGAADDSGLPNDRFFAVRPEGSVSTLKIQRTERGDSAVYLCASSLDSFPGDIQYFGAGTRLSVL.

This chain links TRBV7-8 with TRBJ1-5, with no clear D. With 0 bases removed from V and 6 bases from J, the gap between germline ends came to 6 bases. The CDR3 runs 13 residues. CDR1 is SGHVS and CDR2 is FQNEAQ in the germline V gene. The CDR3 sequence: CASSLADRQPQHF. The CDR3 coding sequence is TGTGCCAGCAGCTTAGCAGATCGTCAGCCCCAGCATTTT.

This chain links TRBV4-2 with TRBJ2-5; D call uncertain. Deletions cut 0 bases from V and 5 bases from J, with 4 bases between. The CDR3 runs 12 residues. CDR1 is LGHNA and CDR2 is YNFKEQ in the germline V gene. DNA of the CDR3: TGTGCCAGCAGCCAAGATATGGAGACCCAGTACTTC. This codes for CASSQDMETQYF.

This rearrangement joins TRBV10-2 to TRBJ1-2; D gene uncertain. Trimming cost V 2 bases and J 0 bases, with 10 bases left between them. Germline-derived CDR1 and CDR2 are WSHSY and SAAADI. The CDR3 runs 15 residues. DNA of the CDR3: TGCGCCAGCAGTGAGGCAACTTCTACTAACTATGGCTACACCTTC. Amino acid sequence: CASSEATSTNYGYTF.

This chain links TRBV18 with TRBJ2-5; 8 bases fit TRBD2. J was trimmed by 4 bases and V by 5 bases; bases with no gene match: 3. Germline CDR1 is KGHSH and CDR2 is LQKENI. The CDR3 covers 13 residues. The CDR3 DNA is TGTGCCAGCTCAACGGGAGGGACAGAGACCCAGTACTTC. Its protein is CASSTGGTETQYF.

The chain has TRBV7-2 and TRBJ2-3; TRBD1 matches 7 bases. CDR3 length: 15 amino acids. Germline V gene sequence: CDR1 SGHTA, CDR2 FQGNSA. Losses at the gene ends were 3 bases for V and 3 bases for J; bases not matched to a gene: 6. The CDR3 reads CASSLDRKKTDTQYF. CDR3 DNA: TGTGCCAGCAGCTTGGACAGGAAAAAAACAGATACGCAGTATTTT.

V usage is TRBV2 and J usage is TRBJ1-5; the D is unclear. The germline gives CDR1 SNHLY, CDR2 FYNNEI. Trimming removed 4 bases at V and 9 bases at J, with 13 bases between. The CDR3 runs to 13 residues. The chain's CDR3 is CASSGARWGPQHF. In DNA, the CDR3 is TGTGCCAGCAGTGGGGCCCGATGGGGGCCCCAGCATTTT.

This clone was seen a single time. This chain joins TRBV6-5 and TRBJ1-5; D is undetermined. V lost 8 bases and J lost 3, with 14 bases in between. The CDR3 spans 14 residues. Germline CDR1 is MNHEY and CDR2 is SVGAGI. The CDR3 DNA sequence: TGTGCCAGCGGTATTGACGGAAACAATCAGCCCCAGCATTTT. Translating it yields CASGIDGNNQPQHF.

This clone has a single count. The chain is built from TRBV21-1 and TRBJ2-7; whether TRBD2, the table's D call, matches the DNA was not checked. TRBV21-1 is a listed pseudogene. The CDR3 consists of 15 residues. This CDR3 reads CASSKAGTLSYEQYF. The CDR3 DNA is TGTGCCAGCAGCAAAGCCGGGACTCTATCCTACGAGCAGTACTTC.

This CDR3 reads CASSLGFRFTEAFF. DNA for the CDR3: TGTGCCAGCAGCTTAGGATTCAGGTTCACTGAAGCTTTCTTT. V and J are TRBV7-2 and TRBJ1-1, with D hard to call. The length of the CDR3 is 14 residues. Trimming pared 1 base from V and 4 bases from J, leaving 10 bases between. From germline, CDR1 is SGHTA and CDR2 FQGNSA.

The chain has TRBV3-1 (or the pseudogene TRBV3-2) and TRBJ1-4; TRBD1 is a possible D gene (5 bases). Per the germline V gene, CDR1 is LGHDT and CDR2 is YNNKEL (reference sequence). Trimming shortened V by 6 bases and J by 5 bases, and 10 bases separated the two germline ends. CDR3 length: 13 residues. CDR3 nucleotides: TGTGCCAGCAGAGCAGGGTGGAATGAAAAACTGTTTTTT. It yields the protein CASRAGWNEKLFF.

The chain recombines TRBV29-1 with TRBJ1-1; 8 nucleotides line up with TRBD1. The CDR3 contains 14 residues. Germline trimming cut 7 bases from V and 5 bases from J; bases unmatched to any gene: 12. From germline, CDR1 is SQVTM and CDR2 ANQGSEA. In DNA, the CDR3 is TGCAGCGGTACCGCAGGGGGCAGCGATACTGAAGCTTTCTTT. Amino acids: CSGTAGGSDTEAFF.

This clone has just one count. The V and J genes are TRBV9 and TRBJ2-5, with 9 bases fitting TRBD1. V gave up 1 base and J gave up 4 bases; unmatched junction bases: 2. Germline V gene lookup returns CDR1 SGDLS and CDR2 YYNGEE. This CDR3 comprises 14 residues. The CDR3 DNA sequence: TGTGCCAGCAGCGTAACAGGGGGCGCAGAGACCCAGTACTTC. It encodes CASSVTGGAETQYF.

V usage is TRBV5-1 and J usage is TRBJ1-4; D perhaps matches TRBD1 (6 bases). The V gene's germline CDR1 is SGHRS and CDR2 YFSETQ. There are 16 residues in the CDR3. The ends were cut back, 0 bases at V and 0 bases at J, with 9 bases in the middle. The chain's CDR3 is CASSLGPGATNEKLFF. The CDR3, as DNA: TGCGCCAGCAGCTTGGGACCAGGGGCAACTAATGAAAAACTGTTTTTT.

This clone was seen only a few times. The gene calls are TRBV5-6 and TRBJ2-3; a possible D gene is TRBD2 (6 bases). Germline V CDR1 and CDR2: SGHDT, YYEEEE. Trimming took off 3 bases at V and 4 bases at J, with 12 bases between the two ends. The CDR3 totals 14 residues. CDR3 residues: CASSSGPGADTQYF. The CDR3 region has the DNA TGTGCCAGCAGCTCAGGACCGGGGGCAGATACGCAGTATTTT. The variable domain in full, with the rest retrieved from reference TRBV5-6 and TRBJ2-3, is DAGVTQSPTHLIKTRGQQVTLRCSPKSGHDTVSWYQQALGQGPQFIFQYYEEEERQRGNFPDRFSGHQFPNYSSELNVNALLLGDSALYLCASSSGPGADTQYFGPGTRLTVL.

The CDR3 nucleotides read TGTGCCAGCAGTTTGGGATACGGCACAGATACGCAGTATTTT. This sequence encodes CASSLGYGTDTQYF. This chain uses TRBV27 with TRBJ2-3; D unclear. From germline, CDR1 is MNHEY and CDR2 SMNVEV (reference sequence). V gave up 3 bases and J gave up 1 base, with 8 bases separating them. This CDR3 has 14 amino acids.

The gene calls are TRBV12-5 and TRBJ2-5; D is unclear. This CDR3 is 14 amino acids long. CDR1 and CDR2 (germline): LGHNT, FRNRAP. V lost 3 bases and J 3 bases, leaving 11 bases between the germline ends. The CDR3 region is CASGFSGSEETQYF. The CDR3 DNA reads TGTGCTAGTGGTTTCTCAGGTTCCGAAGAGACCCAGTACTTC.

Written as DNA, the CDR3 is TGTGCCAGCAGTGAATTGGGCGGGGCGAATGGTGAGACCCAGTACTTC. Translated, it gives CASSELGGANGETQYF. This chain uses TRBV25-1 with TRBJ2-5; perhaps TRBD2 as D (6 bases). CDR1 MGHDK and CDR2 SYGVNS come from the germline V gene. The CDR3 has 16 amino acids. V was trimmed by 1 base and J by 5 bases, leaving 17 bases between them.

The table lists this clone with a few counts. The chain carries TRBV6-2 or TRBV6-3 and TRBJ2-1, with D possibly matching TRBD1 (6 bases). The CDR3 loop spans 13 amino acids. V shed 3 bases and J shed 5 bases, with 8 bases lying between them. Germline V gives CDR1 MNHEY, CDR2 SVGEGT. The CDR3 loop reads CASSYHRDNEQFF. The CDR3 bases are TGTGCCAGCAGTTATCACAGGGACAATGAGCAGTTCTTC.

This sequence joins TRBV21-1 and TRBJ2-7; TRBD1 is the table's D call, not checked against the DNA. TRBV21-1 is a documented pseudogene. The CDR3 spans 13 residues. CDR3 residues: CASSGALLYEQYF. The CDR3 DNA reads TGTGCCAGCAGTGGGGCACTTCTCTACGAGCAGTACTTC.

This clone was recorded once. The chain employs TRBV5-5 and TRBJ2-7; a possible D gene is TRBD1 (5 bases). The CDR3 runs 15 residues. The germline V gene encodes CDR1 SGHKS and CDR2 YYEKEE (reference sequence). The V and J ends lost 1 base and 0 bases respectively, with 11 bases between them. The CDR3 reads CASSLSPGPSYEQYF. The CDR3 coding sequence is TGTGCCAGCAGCTTGTCACCAGGGCCCTCCTACGAGCAGTACTTC. Drawing the rest from reference TRBV5-5 and TRBJ2-7, the complete variable domain is DAGVTQSPTHLIKTRGQQVTLRCSPISGHKSVSWYQQVLGQGPQFIFQYYEKEERGRGNFPDRFSARQFPNYSSELNVNALLLGDSALYLCASSLSPGPSYEQYFGPGTRLTVT.

This chain connects TRBV5-1 to TRBJ2-3; D unresolved. V was cut by 5 bases and J by 1 base, with 8 bases left in between. CDR3 size: 13 residues. CDR1 is SGHRS, CDR2 YFSETQ, per germline. The chain's CDR3 is CASSQARTDTQYF. DNA of the CDR3: TGCGCCAGCAGTCAAGCTCGCACAGATACGCAGTATTTT.

By share, this clone ranks as medium-sized. The genes are TRBV11-2 and TRBJ1-1, with 7 positions matching TRBD1. Trimming at V came to 3 bases and at J to 10 bases, leaving 5 bases not matched to a gene. The CDR3 runs 12 residues. Germline CDR1 reads SGHAT; CDR2 reads FQNNGV. CDR3 sequence reads: CASSFLTGLAFF. The CDR3 coding sequence is TGTGCCAGCAGCTTCCTGACAGGGTTAGCTTTCTTT.

This clone showed up just once. The CDR3 DNA is TGTGCCAGCAGCTTAGATAACGGGTTGCTTAACTATGGCTACACCTTC. Translated, it gives CASSLDNGLLNYGYTF. V and J are TRBV11-2 and TRBJ1-2; D remains ambiguous. The CDR3 runs to 16 residues. In germline, CDR1 is SGHAT, CDR2 FQNNGV. Trimming took 0 bases from V and 1 from J, leaving 12 bases between them.

This clone occurred a few times. V usage is TRBV5-1 and J usage is TRBJ2-2; maybe TRBD1 (5 bases). The CDR3 is made up of 15 amino acids. Germline CDR1 is SGHRS and CDR2 is YFSETQ. Between the trimmed V and J ends, which lost 4 bases and 5 bases, there was a span of 15 bases. The CDR3 bases are TGCGCCAGCAGCCCAGGGATCAGGGTTACCGGGGAGCTGTTTTTT. This gives the protein CASSPGIRVTGELFF.

This chain links TRBV18 with TRBJ2-3; D gene ambiguous. Per the germline V gene, CDR1 is KGHSH and CDR2 is LQKENI. The CDR3 totals 13 residues. V was shortened by 5 bases and J by 6 bases, with 12 bases between the two germline ends. The CDR3, as DNA: TGTGCCAGCTCAGTATCCCTAGGGGATACGCAGTATTTT. As protein: CASSVSLGDTQYF.

The chain links TRBV30 to TRBJ2-1, with D tentatively TRBD2 (5 bases). The CDR3 contains 15 residues. The germline CDR1 and CDR2 sequences are GTSNPN and SVGIG (reference sequence). V was shortened by 1 base and J by 7 bases, with 17 bases between the two germline ends. The DNA of the CDR3 is TGTGCCTGGAGTGCCTACAAACTAGGCCGTAATGAGCAGTTCTTC. As protein: CAWSAYKLGRNEQFF.

The chain employs TRBV19 and TRBJ1-2, with D possibly TRBD1 on 6 matching bases. This CDR3 has 15 amino acids. The germline V gene encodes CDR1 LNHDA and CDR2 SQIVND (reference sequence). Trimming took 5 bases from V and 7 from J, leaving 20 bases between them. For the CDR3, the DNA is TGTGCCAGTAGTCCAGCAGGAGGGGCGGGGGCTGGCTACACCTTC. This codes for CASSPAGGAGAGYTF.